What follows is one T cell receptor beta chain and its context. The antigen remains unidentified. It was with a sample-barcoded 5' primer and a J-beta primer mix that a second PCR of about 6 to 12 cycles was run. MiXCR, applied by TCRdb to the 5' RACE reads, yields one record per CDR3 protein. The table includes about 1.4 million distinct CDR3 sequences, approximately 59% detected once. These data originate in a study of blood T cells in healthy people across ages. Study at large: About one barcoded beta molecule per two T cells came from capture by template switching.

Points from the study as a whole: It was the long-lived donors that had more naive CD4+ cells and higher diversity than aged donors. Strong correlation existed between TCR beta diversity and naive T cell percentage. PBMC samples, being unsorted, prevented any conclusive comparison of naive and antigen-experienced cells.

CDR3 length equals 15 residues. Germline V gives CDR1 DFQATT, CDR2 SNEGSKA (reference sequence). V was pared by 6 bases and J by 1 base, with 18 bases between. The sequence derives from a man between 18 and 35 years old in good health. The sequenced material came from blood. The chain uses TRBV20-1 and TRBJ1-1; D is perhaps TRBD1 (6 bases). The CDR3, as DNA: TGCAGTGCCATAGATGTAGACAGGAGGAACACTGAAGCTTTCTTT. Its translation is CSAIDVDRRNTEAFF.